This entry lists 17 T cell receptor beta chains sequenced from one sample in a study of T cell responses to AZD1222 COVID-19 vaccine (dated by TCRdb to about 2021). This specimen's time point label, per the study, means: baseline before first vaccination. Library preparation used the immunoSEQ multiplex PCR assay. As stored in TCRdb, this immuneACCESS dataset retains in-frame rearrangements with V and J assigned. A fraction of the clones does not appear; measured against another copy, unresolved V genes explain less than half of the discrepancy, and the remainder lacks a known reason. The sample data list some 180,000 clones, and approximately 92% of these were observed just once. In total, the top ten clones hold approximately 1.3% of the sample. The material sequenced was peripheral blood, taken on day 0 of AZD1222 vaccination. The receptors were sampled from an adult in good health.

V and J are TRBV6-4 and TRBJ2-1; the D gene is possibly TRBD1 (5 bases). Germline assignment: CDR1 MRHNA and CDR2 SNTAGT. CDR3 length equals 14 residues. Deletions cut 4 bases from V and 5 bases from J, with 12 bases between. DNA for the CDR3: TGTGCCAGCAGTGCTGGGGCCCTCAACAATGAGCAGTTCTTC. This encodes CASSAGALNNEQFF.

The rearrangement links TRBV27 to TRBJ1-1; TRBD1 matches 9 bases. Looked up from germline, CDR1 is MNHEY and CDR2 is SMNVEV (reference sequence). The length of the CDR3 is 18 residues. V lost 5 bases and J lost 1; bases outside the gene matches: 14. The CDR3 loop is CASSTPTRTGQGNTEAFF. CDR3 nucleotides: TGTGCCAGCAGTACTCCGACGCGAACGGGACAGGGGAACACTGAAGCTTTCTTT.

CDR3 protein: CASSDRDVGGSRGYTF. As DNA, the CDR3 is TGTGCCAGCAGTGATCGGGACGTCGGCGGGAGTAGAGGCTACACCTTC. V usage is TRBV6-1 and J usage is TRBJ1-2; perhaps TRBD1 as D (5 bases). The germline V and J ends were trimmed by 3 bases and 8 bases, with 22 bases remaining between them. This CDR3 contains 16 residues. Per germline, CDR1 MNHNS and CDR2 SASEGT.

This clone was detected only once. The chain couples TRBV2 to TRBJ1-5; possibly TRBD1 for D (6 bases). Germline-derived CDR1 and CDR2 are SNHLY and FYNNEI. The V end was cut by 3 bases, the J end by 0 bases, with 18 bases between. There are 18 residues in the CDR3. For the CDR3, the DNA is TGTGCCAGCAGTGACCTACCCCTGAGGGGGAATAGCAATCAGCCCCAGCATTTT. Protein product: CASSDLPLRGNSNQPQHF.

This clone has a handful of counts. V gene TRBV7-6 combines with J gene TRBJ1-4; a possible D gene is TRBD1 (6 bases). CDR1 and CDR2 (germline): SGHVS, FNYEAQ. This CDR3 spans 16 amino acids. The germline V and J ends were trimmed by 2 bases and 4 bases, with 14 bases remaining between them. In DNA, the CDR3 is TGTGCCAGCAGCTTAAGGGGGGGTGACAGTAATGAAAAACTGTTTTTT. Its protein is CASSLRGGDSNEKLFF.

The chain combines TRBV5-1 with TRBJ1-1; no clear D gene. Trimming took off 4 bases at V and 4 bases at J, with 8 bases between the two ends. The CDR3 spans 12 residues. Germline-derived CDR1 and CDR2 are SGHRS and YFSETQ. CDR3 nucleotide sequence: TGCGCCAGCAGCCGGGTAGCCACTGAAGCTTTCTTT. Its translation: CASSRVATEAFF.

The chain has TRBV4-3 and TRBJ1-5; tentatively, D is TRBD1 (5 bases). Germline V CDR1 and CDR2: LGHNA, YSLEER. V lost 1 base to trimming and J lost 7 bases, with 8 bases between them. The CDR3 consists of 13 residues. The CDR3 spells CASSQGGEQPQHF. In nucleotides, the CDR3 is TGCGCCAGCAGCCAAGGAGGGGAGCAGCCCCAGCATTTT.

CDR3 sequence: CASSLRQNQETQYF. In DNA, the CDR3 is TGTGCCAGCAGCCTGCGACAGAACCAAGAGACCCAGTACTTC. The V and J genes are TRBV3-1 (or the pseudogene TRBV3-2) and TRBJ2-5; D might be TRBD1 (5 bases). The CDR3 length is 14 residues. Looked up from germline, CDR1 is LGHDT and CDR2 is YNNKEL (reference sequence). The V end lost 4 bases, the J end lost 0 bases, and 9 bases lay between the germline ends.

The chain has TRBV10-3 and TRBJ1-1; possibly TRBD1 for D (5 bases). Germline CDR1 ENHRY, CDR2 SYGVKD. V lost 0 bases to trimming and J lost 6 bases, with 8 bases between them. CDR3 length: 13 residues. CDR3 coding DNA: TGTGCCATCAGTGAGTCCGGACACCCTGAAGCTTTCTTT. Protein sequence: CAISESGHPEAFF.

The chain couples TRBV6-5 to TRBJ1-1; D not resolved. The CDR3 totals 13 residues. Germline CDR1 and CDR2: MNHEY and SVGAGI. Trimming left V 5 bases short and J 11 bases short, with 18 bases between. This CDR3 reads CASSQNLASRAFF. The CDR3 region has the DNA TGTGCCAGCAGTCAAAACCTAGCGTCAAGGGCTTTCTTT.

The chain has TRBV27 and TRBJ1-5, with D possibly matching TRBD1 (5 bases). Germline V gives CDR1 MNHEY, CDR2 SMNVEV (reference sequence). V gave up 1 base and J gave up 3 bases, with 16 bases separating them. The CDR3 totals 17 residues. The CDR3 DNA is TGTGCCAGCAGTTTATTCCCTTCCAGGGACGCCAATCAGCCCCAGCATTTT. Its protein is CASSLFPSRDANQPQHF.

The chain has TRBV7-3 and TRBJ2-7; either TRBD1 or TRBD2 may supply D (5 bases each). V gave up 0 bases and J gave up 6 bases, with 12 bases separating them. The length of the CDR3 is 14 residues. The V gene's germline CDR1 is SGHTA and CDR2 FQGTGA. CDR3 protein: CASSLTGTDGEQYF. The CDR3, as DNA: TGTGCCAGCAGCTTAACCGGGACCGATGGCGAGCAGTACTTC.

The chain carries TRBV5-1 and TRBJ1-1; D is possibly TRBD1 (5 bases). The CDR3 contains 15 residues. V lost 3 bases and J 1 base, leaving 13 bases between the germline ends. The germline V gene encodes CDR1 SGHRS and CDR2 YFSETQ. CDR3 bases: TGCGCCAGCAGCTGGCAGGGACGGACGAACACTGAAGCTTTCTTT. Protein: CASSWQGRTNTEAFF.

This chain connects TRBV6-5 to TRBJ1-2, with D possibly being TRBD1 (5 bases). The ends were cut back, 0 bases at V and 8 bases at J, with 16 bases in the middle. Germline-derived CDR1 and CDR2 are MNHEY and SVGAGI. The CDR3 has 15 amino acids. CDR3 in DNA: TGTGCCAGCAGTTACTCGCGGACGGGGCCCTGGGGCTACACCTTC. Its translation is CASSYSRTGPWGYTF.

The rearrangement uses TRBV11-2 and TRBJ1-1; no clear D gene. Trimming removed 4 bases at V and 5 bases at J, with 5 bases between. Germline values: CDR1 SGHAT, CDR2 FQNNGV. The CDR3 extends over 11 amino acids. The CDR3 bases are TGTGCCAGCAGCTCCCTAACTGAAGCTTTCTTT. This sequence encodes CASSSLTEAFF.

This chain links TRBV9 with TRBJ2-7; D gene unclear. CDR3 length: 15 residues. Germline-derived CDR1 and CDR2 are SGDLS and YYNGEE. Trimming took 0 bases from V and 3 from J, leaving 13 bases between them. CDR3 sequence: CASSVGTARFYEQYF. The DNA for the CDR3 is TGTGCCAGCAGCGTAGGGACCGCCCGCTTCTACGAGCAGTACTTC.

The chain links TRBV2 to TRBJ1-6; D is possibly TRBD1 (6 bases). The germline V and J ends were trimmed by 5 bases and 7 bases, with 12 bases remaining between them. Per the germline V gene, CDR1 is SNHLY and CDR2 is FYNNEI. The CDR3 runs 14 residues. The CDR3 DNA reads TGTGCCAGCAGTTACAGGGTAGGGAATTCACCCCTCCACTTT. As protein: CASSYRVGNSPLHF.